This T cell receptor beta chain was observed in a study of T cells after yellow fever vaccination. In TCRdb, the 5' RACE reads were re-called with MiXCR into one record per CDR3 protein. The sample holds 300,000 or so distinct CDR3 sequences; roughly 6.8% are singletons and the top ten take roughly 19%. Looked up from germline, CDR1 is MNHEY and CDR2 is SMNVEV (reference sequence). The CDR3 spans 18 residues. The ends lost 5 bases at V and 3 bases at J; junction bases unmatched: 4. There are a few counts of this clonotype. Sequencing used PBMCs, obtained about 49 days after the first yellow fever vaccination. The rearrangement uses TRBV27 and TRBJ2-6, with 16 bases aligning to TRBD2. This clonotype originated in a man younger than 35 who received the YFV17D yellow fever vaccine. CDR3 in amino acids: CASSGTSGGAGGANVLTF. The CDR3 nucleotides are TGTGCCAGCAGTGGGACTAGCGGGGGGGCTGGTGGGGCCAACGTCCTGACTTTC. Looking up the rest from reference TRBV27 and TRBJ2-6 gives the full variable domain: EAQVTQNPRYLITVTGKKLTVTCSQNMNHEYMSWYRQDPGLGLRQIYYSMNVEVTDKGDVPEGYKVSRKEKRNFPLILESPSPNQTSLYFCASSGTSGGAGGANVLTFGAGSRLTVL.